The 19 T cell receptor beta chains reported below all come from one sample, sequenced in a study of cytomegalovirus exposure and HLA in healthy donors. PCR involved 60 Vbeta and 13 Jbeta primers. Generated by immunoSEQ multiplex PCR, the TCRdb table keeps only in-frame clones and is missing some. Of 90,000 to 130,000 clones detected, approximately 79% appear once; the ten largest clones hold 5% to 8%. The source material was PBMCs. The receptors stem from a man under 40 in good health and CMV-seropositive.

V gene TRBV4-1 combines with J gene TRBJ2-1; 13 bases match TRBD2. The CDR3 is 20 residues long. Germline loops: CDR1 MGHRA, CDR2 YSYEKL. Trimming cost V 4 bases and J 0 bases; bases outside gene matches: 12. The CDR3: CASSLLLAGGTRSSYNEQFF. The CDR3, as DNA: TGCGCCAGCAGCCTGTTACTAGCGGGGGGGACCCGAAGCTCCTACAATGAGCAGTTCTTC.

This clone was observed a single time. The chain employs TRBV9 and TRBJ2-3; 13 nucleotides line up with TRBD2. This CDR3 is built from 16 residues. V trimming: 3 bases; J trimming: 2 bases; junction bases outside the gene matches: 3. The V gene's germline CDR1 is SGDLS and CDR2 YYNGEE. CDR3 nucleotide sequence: TGTGCCAGCAGCGCGACTAGCGGGGGGATCACAGATACGCAGTATTTT. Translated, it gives CASSATSGGITDTQYF.

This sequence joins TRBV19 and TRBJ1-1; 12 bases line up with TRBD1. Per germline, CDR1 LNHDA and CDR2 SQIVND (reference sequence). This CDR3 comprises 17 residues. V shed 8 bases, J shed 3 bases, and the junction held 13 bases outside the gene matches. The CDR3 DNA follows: TGTGCCAGTTCCTGGGGGACAGGGGGCGTTCCGGACACTGAAGCTTTCTTT. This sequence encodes CASSWGTGGVPDTEAFF. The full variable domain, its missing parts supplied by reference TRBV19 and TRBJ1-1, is DGGITQSPKYLFRKEGQNVTLSCEQNLNHDAMYWYRQDPGQGLRLIYYSQIVNDFQKGDIAEGYSVSREKKESFPLTVTSAQKNPTAFYLCASSWGTGGVPDTEAFFGQGTRLTVV.

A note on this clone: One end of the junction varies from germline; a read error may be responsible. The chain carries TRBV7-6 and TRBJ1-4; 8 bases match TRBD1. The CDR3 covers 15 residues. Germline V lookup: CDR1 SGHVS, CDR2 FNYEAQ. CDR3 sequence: CASSPTGGTHEKLLF. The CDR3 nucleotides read TGTGCCAGCAGCCCTACAGGGGGGACCCACGAAAAACTGCTTTTT.

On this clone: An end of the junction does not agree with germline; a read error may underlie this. The CDR3 protein is CASRQTVTSYNERFF. The CDR3, as DNA: TGTGCCAGCAGACAGACAGTGACCTCCTACAATGAGCGGTTCTTC. This chain links TRBV6-5 with TRBJ2-1, with D perhaps TRBD1 (5 bases). The CDR3 is 15 residues long. Germline V lookup: CDR1 MNHEY, CDR2 SVGAGI.

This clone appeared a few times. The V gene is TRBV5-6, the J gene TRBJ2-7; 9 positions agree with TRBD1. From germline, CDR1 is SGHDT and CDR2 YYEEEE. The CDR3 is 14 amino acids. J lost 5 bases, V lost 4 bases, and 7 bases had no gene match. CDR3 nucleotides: TGTGCCAGCAGCCTGGGACAGGGTGTAGACGAGCAGTACTTC. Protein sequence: CASSLGQGVDEQYF. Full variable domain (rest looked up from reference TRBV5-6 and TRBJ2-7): DAGVTQSPTHLIKTRGQQVTLRCSPKSGHDTVSWYQQALGQGPQFIFQYYEEEERQRGNFPDRFSGHQFPNYSSELNVNALLLGDSALYLCASSLGQGVDEQYFGPGTRLTVT.

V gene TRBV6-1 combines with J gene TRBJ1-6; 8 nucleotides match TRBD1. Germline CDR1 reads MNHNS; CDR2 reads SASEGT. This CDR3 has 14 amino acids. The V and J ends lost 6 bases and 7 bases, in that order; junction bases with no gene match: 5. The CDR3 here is CASSTTGVNSPLHF. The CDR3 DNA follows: TGTGCCAGCAGCACGACAGGGGTCAATTCACCCCTCCACTTT.

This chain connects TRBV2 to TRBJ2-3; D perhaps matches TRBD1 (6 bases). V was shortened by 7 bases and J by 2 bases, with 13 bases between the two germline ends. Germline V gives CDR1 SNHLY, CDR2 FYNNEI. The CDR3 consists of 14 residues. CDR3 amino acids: CASTGTLNTDTQYF. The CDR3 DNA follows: TGTGCCAGCACCGGGACACTGAACACAGATACGCAGTATTTT.

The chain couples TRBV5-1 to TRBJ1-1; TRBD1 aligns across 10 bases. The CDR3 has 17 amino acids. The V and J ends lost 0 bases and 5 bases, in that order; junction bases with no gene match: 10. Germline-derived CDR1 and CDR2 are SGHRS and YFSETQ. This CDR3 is CASSLVSGTGERTEAFF. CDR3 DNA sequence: TGCGCCAGCAGCTTGGTGTCCGGGACAGGGGAGAGGACTGAAGCTTTCTTT.

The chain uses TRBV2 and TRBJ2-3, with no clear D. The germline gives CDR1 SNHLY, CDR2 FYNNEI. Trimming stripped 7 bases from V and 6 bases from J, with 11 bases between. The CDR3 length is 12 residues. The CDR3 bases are TGTGCCAGCACTCGCGTCAGGGATACGCAGTATTTT. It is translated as CASTRVRDTQYF.

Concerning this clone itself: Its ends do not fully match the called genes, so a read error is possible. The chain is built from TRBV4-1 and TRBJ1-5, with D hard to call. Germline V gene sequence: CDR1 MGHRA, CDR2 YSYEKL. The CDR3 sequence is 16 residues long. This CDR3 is CASSQGPVYSNQPQHF. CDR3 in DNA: TGTGCCAGCAGCCAAGGTCCCGTTTATAGCAATCAGCCCCAGCATTTT.

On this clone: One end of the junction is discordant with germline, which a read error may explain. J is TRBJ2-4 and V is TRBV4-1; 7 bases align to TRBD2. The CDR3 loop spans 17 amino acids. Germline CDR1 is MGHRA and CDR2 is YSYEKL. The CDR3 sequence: CASNQDDTVGGGNIQYF. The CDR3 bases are TGCGCCAGCAACCAAGATGATACAGTTGGGGGGGGAAACATTCAGTACTTC.

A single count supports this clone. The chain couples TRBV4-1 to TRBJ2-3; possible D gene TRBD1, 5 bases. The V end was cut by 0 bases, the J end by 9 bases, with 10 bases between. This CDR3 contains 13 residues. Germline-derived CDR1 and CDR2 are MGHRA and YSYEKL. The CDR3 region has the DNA TGCGCCAGCAGCCAAGACAGGGTGGAGACGCAGTATTTT. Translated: CASSQDRVETQYF.

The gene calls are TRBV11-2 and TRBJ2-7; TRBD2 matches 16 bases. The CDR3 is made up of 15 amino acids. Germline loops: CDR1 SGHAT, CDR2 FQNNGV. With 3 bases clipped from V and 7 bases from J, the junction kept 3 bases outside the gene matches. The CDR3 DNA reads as TGTGCCAGCAGCTTGGGACTAGCGGGGGGGCGGGAGCAGTACTTC. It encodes CASSLGLAGGREQYF.

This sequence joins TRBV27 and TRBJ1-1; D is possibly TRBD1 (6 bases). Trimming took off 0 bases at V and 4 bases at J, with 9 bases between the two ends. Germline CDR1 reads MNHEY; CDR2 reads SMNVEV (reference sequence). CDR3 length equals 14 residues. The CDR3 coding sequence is TGTGCCAGCAGTTTATCCGGGACACCCACTGAAGCTTTCTTT. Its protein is CASSLSGTPTEAFF.

The chain's CDR3 is CASSGVVGAVNEQYF. The CDR3 DNA is TGTGCCAGCAGTGGGGTAGTAGGGGCTGTGAACGAGCAGTACTTC. The J gene is TRBJ2-7, the V gene TRBV25-1, with D maybe TRBD1 (5 bases). The CDR3 length is 15 residues. The germline V gene encodes CDR1 MGHDK and CDR2 SYGVNS. V dropped 4 bases and J dropped 5 bases, with 18 bases sitting between them.

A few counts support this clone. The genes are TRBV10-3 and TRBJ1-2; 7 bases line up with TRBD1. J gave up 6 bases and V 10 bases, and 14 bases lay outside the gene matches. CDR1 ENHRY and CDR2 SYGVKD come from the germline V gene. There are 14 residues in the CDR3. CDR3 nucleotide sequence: TGTGCCAGCAGGAGGGTACAGGGGAAAGATGGCTACACCTTC. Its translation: CASRRVQGKDGYTF.

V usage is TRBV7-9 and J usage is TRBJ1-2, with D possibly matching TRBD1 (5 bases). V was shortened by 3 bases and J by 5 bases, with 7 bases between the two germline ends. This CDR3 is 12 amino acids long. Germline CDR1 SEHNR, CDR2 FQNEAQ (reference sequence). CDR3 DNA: TGTGCCAGCAGCTTGGGGGGATATGGCTACACCTTC. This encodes CASSLGGYGYTF.

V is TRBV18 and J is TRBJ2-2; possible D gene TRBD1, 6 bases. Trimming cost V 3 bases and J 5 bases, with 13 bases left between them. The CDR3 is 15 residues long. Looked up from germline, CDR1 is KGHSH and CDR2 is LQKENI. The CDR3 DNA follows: TGTGCCAGCTCACCCGGGACACCAAGGACCGGGGAGCTGTTTTTT. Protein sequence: CASSPGTPRTGELFF.